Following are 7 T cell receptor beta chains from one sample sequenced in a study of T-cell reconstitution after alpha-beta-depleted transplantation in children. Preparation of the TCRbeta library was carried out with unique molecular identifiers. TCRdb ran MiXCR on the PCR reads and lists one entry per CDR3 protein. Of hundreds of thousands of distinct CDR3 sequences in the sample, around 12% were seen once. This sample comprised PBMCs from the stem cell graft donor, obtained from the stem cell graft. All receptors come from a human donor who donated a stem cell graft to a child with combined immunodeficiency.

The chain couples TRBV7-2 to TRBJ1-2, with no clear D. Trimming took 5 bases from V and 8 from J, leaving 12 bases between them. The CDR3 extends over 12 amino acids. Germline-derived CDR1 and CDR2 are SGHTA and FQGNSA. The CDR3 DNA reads TGTGCCAGCAGCGTTGTCCTCGAGGGCTACACCTTC. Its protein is CASSVVLEGYTF.

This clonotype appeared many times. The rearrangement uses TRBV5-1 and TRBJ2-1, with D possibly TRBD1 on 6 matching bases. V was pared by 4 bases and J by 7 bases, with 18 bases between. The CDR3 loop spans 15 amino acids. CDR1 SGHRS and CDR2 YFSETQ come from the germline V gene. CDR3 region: CASSPEGIRGNEQFF. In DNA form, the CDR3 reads TGCGCCAGCAGCCCCGAGGGGATTAGGGGGAATGAGCAGTTCTTC. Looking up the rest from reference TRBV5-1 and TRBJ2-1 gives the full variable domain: KAGVTQTPRYLIKTRGQQVTLSCSPISGHRSVSWYQQTPGQGLQFLFEYFSETQRNKGNFPGRFSGRQFSNSRSEMNVSTLELGDSALYLCASSPEGIRGNEQFFGPGTRLTVL.

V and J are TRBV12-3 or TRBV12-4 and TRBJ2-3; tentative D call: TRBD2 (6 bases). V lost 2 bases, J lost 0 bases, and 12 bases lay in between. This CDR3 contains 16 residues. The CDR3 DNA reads TGTGCCAGCAGTTTATGGCTAGCGCGGAGCACAGATACGCAGTATTTT. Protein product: CASSLWLARSTDTQYF.

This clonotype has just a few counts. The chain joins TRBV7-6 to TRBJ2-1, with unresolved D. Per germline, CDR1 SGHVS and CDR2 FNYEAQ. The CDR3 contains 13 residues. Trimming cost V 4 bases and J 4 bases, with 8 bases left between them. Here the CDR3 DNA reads TGTGCCAGCAGCTCCCATAGTTACAATGAGCAGTTCTTC. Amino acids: CASSSHSYNEQFF.

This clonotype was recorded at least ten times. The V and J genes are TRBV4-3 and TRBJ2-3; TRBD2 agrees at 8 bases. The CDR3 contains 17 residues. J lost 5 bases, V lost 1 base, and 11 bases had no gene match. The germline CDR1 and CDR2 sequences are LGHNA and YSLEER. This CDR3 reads CASSQGTRGGEIDTQYF. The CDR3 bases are TGCGCCAGCAGCCAAGGAACACGGGGGGGCGAGATAGATACGCAGTATTTT.

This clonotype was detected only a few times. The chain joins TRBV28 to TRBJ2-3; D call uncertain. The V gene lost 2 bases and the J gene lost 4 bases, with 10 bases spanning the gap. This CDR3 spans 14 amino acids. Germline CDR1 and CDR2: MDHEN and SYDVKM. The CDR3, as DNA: TGTGCCAGCAGTTTACGTATGCTATCAGATACGCAGTATTTT. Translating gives CASSLRMLSDTQYF.

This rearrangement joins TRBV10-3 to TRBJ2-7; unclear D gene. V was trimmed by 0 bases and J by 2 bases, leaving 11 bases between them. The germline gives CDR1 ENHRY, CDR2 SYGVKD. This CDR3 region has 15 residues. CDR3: CAISESNHGAYEQYF. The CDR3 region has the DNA TGTGCCATCAGTGAGTCTAACCACGGTGCCTACGAGCAGTACTTC.